One sample yielded the 15 T cell receptor beta chains listed below, sequenced in a study of cytomegalovirus exposure and HLA in healthy donors. Both 60 Vbeta primers and 13 Jbeta primers went into the PCR. The protocol was immunoSEQ multiplex PCR, while the TCRdb copy is restricted to in-frame clones and leaves out a portion. The sample yields 150,000 to 200,000 clones, roughly 77% seen once. Input material: PBMCs. Source of these receptors: a woman in her forties or fifties in good health and CMV-seronegative.

This clone showed up many times. V is TRBV2 and J is TRBJ2-1, with D possibly matching TRBD1 (5 bases). The V end lost 2 bases, the J end lost 4 bases, and 9 bases lay between the germline ends. Per the germline V gene, CDR1 is SNHLY and CDR2 is FYNNEI. The CDR3 extends over 14 amino acids. The CDR3, as DNA: TGTGCCAGCAGTGAACAAGGGGTTTACAATGAGCAGTTCTTC. It is translated as CASSEQGVYNEQFF.

The J gene is TRBJ2-5, the V gene TRBV9; TRBD2 aligns across 9 bases. The germline V gene encodes CDR1 SGDLS and CDR2 YYNGEE. CDR3 length equals 16 residues. V lost 3 bases and J lost 1; bases outside the gene matches: 7. CDR3 protein: CASSAGTSTAQETQYF. In nucleotides, the CDR3 is TGTGCCAGCAGCGCGGGGACTAGCACAGCCCAAGAGACCCAGTACTTC. The full variable domain, its missing parts supplied by reference TRBV9 and TRBJ2-5, is DSGVTQTPKHLITATGQRVTLRCSPRSGDLSVYWYQQSLDQGLQFLIQYYNGEERAKGNILERFSAQQFPDLHSELNLSSLELGDSALYFCASSAGTSTAQETQYFGPGTRLLVL.

The V and J genes are TRBV12-5 and TRBJ2-7; D might be TRBD2 (6 bases). The V end was cut by 5 bases, the J end by 4 bases, with 21 bases between. Germline V gene data show CDR1 as LGHNT and CDR2 as FRNRAP. There are 16 residues in the CDR3. CDR3 DNA: TGTGCTAGTGGTGATCCCATATCGGGGGTGGCGTACGAGCAGTACTTC. Protein: CASGDPISGVAYEQYF.

This chain connects TRBV9 to TRBJ1-1; TRBD1 matches 7 bases. Germline V gene sequence: CDR1 SGDLS, CDR2 YYNGEE. V was clipped by 4 bases and J by 1 base; unmatched bases: 7. The CDR3 totals 15 residues. CDR3 sequence (DNA): TGTGCCAGCAGCCCCCACAGGGGAGGGAACACTGAAGCTTTCTTT. Amino acid sequence: CASSPHRGGNTEAFF.

V and J are TRBV6-5 and TRBJ2-7, with a weak D call TRBD2 (6 bases). Deletions cut 5 bases from V and 3 bases from J, with 11 bases between. From germline, CDR1 is MNHEY and CDR2 SVGAGI. The CDR3 length is 13 residues. DNA of the CDR3: TGTGCCAGCAGTCCGGGACTGAACTACGAGCAGTACTTC. It yields the protein CASSPGLNYEQYF.

This chain joins TRBV5-6 and TRBJ2-3; possibly TRBD2 for D (6 bases). CDR3 length equals 15 residues. Germline CDR1 SGHDT, CDR2 YYEEEE. The V end was cut by 4 bases, the J end by 3 bases, with 15 bases between. The CDR3 DNA reads TGTGCCAGCAGCCCACCTACTAGCCCAACAGATACGCAGTATTTT. Translated, it gives CASSPPTSPTDTQYF.

CDR3 nucleotides: TGTGCCAGCAGCTTGGGAGTTGGGGGGGCGAACACCGGGGAGCTGTTTTTT. Its translation: CASSLGVGGANTGELFF. V usage is TRBV5-5 and J usage is TRBJ2-2; 7 positions match TRBD2. CDR1 and CDR2 from the germline V gene are SGHKS and YYEKEE (reference sequence). This CDR3 is 17 amino acids long. V lost 0 bases to trimming and J lost 0 bases; unmatched junction nucleotides: 5.

The chain employs TRBV15 and TRBJ2-5; no firm D call. CDR1 and CDR2 from the germline V gene are LNHNV and YYDKDF (reference sequence). V dropped 0 bases and J dropped 1 base, with 15 bases sitting between them. CDR3 length: 17 residues. CDR3 region: CATSRDLSQTLQETQYF. CDR3 DNA: TGTGCCACCAGCAGAGATCTCAGCCAGACACTCCAAGAGACCCAGTACTTC. The full variable domain, completed using reference TRBV15 and TRBJ2-5, is DAMVIQNPRYQVTQFGKPVTLSCSQTLNHNVMYWYQQKSSQAPKLLFHYYDKDFNNEADTPDNFQSRRPNTSFCFLDIRSPGLGDTAMYLCATSRDLSQTLQETQYFGPGTRLLVL.

The chain employs TRBV6-5 and TRBJ1-6, with D unclear. CDR3 length equals 14 residues. V was trimmed by 5 bases and J by 8 bases, leaving 13 bases between them. Germline values: CDR1 MNHEY, CDR2 SVGAGI. The CDR3 is CASSEEGGDSPLHF. CDR3 nucleotide sequence: TGTGCCAGCAGTGAAGAGGGAGGAGATTCACCCCTCCACTTT.

This clone was seen a handful of times. The chain is built from TRBV4-3 and TRBJ2-7, with D tentatively TRBD1 (8 bases). The germline gives CDR1 LGHNA, CDR2 YSLEER. V lost 0 bases to trimming and J lost 3 bases, with 12 bases between them. The CDR3 totals 15 residues. CDR3 bases: TGCGCCAGCAGCCAAGAGGACAGGGAGGGCTACGAGCAGTACTTC. Residues: CASSQEDREGYEQYF.

The V and J genes are TRBV4-3 and TRBJ2-7; D gene ambiguous. V was shortened by 0 bases and J by 1 base, with 10 bases between the two germline ends. This CDR3 spans 15 amino acids. Germline V gene data show CDR1 as LGHNA and CDR2 as YSLEER. The CDR3 nucleotides read TGCGCCAGCAGCCAAGATCCGCAGATATCCTACGAGCAGTACTTC. The encoded protein is CASSQDPQISYEQYF.

This chain uses TRBV7-6 with TRBJ2-7; D is possibly TRBD2 (5 bases). The CDR3 totals 15 residues. The ends were cut back, 5 bases at V and 0 bases at J, with 14 bases in the middle. The germline gives CDR1 SGHVS, CDR2 FNYEAQ. The chain's CDR3 is CASSLREGGSYEQYF. CDR3 bases: TGTGCCAGCAGCCTCCGGGAAGGAGGCTCCTACGAGCAGTACTTC.

The rearrangement joins TRBV7-9 to TRBJ2-7, with 15 nucleotides matching TRBD2. J gave up 6 bases and V 5 bases, and 11 bases lay outside the gene matches. The CDR3 totals 17 residues. Per germline, CDR1 SEHNR and CDR2 FQNEAQ (reference sequence). The CDR3 nucleotides are TGTGCCAGCAGCGGTCCCGGGACTAGCGGGGGGAGGCGCGAGCAGTACTTC. Protein: CASSGPGTSGGRREQYF.

This clone was counted once. The chain has TRBV5-1 and TRBJ2-7, with D perhaps TRBD1 (5 bases). CDR1 is SGHRS, CDR2 YFSETQ, per germline. The CDR3 is made up of 12 amino acids. V lost 6 bases and J 7 bases, leaving 14 bases between the germline ends. This CDR3 reads CASTGPPGEQYF. CDR3 coding DNA: TGCGCCAGCACTGGACCTCCAGGGGAGCAGTACTTC. Together with reference TRBV5-1 and TRBJ2-7, the CDR3 gives the full variable domain: KAGVTQTPRYLIKTRGQQVTLSCSPISGHRSVSWYQQTPGQGLQFLFEYFSETQRNKGNFPGRFSGRQFSNSRSEMNVSTLELGDSALYLCASTGPPGEQYFGPGTRLTVT.

This chain links TRBV29-1 with TRBJ2-1; 8 bases align to TRBD2. V was clipped by 1 base and J by 0 bases; unmatched bases: 14. Germline V gene sequence: CDR1 SQVTM, CDR2 ANQGSEA. The CDR3 covers 19 residues. The CDR3 DNA reads as TGCAGCGTTGAAGTAATTCGGGCGGGGGGAATCAGCTCCTACAATGAGCAGTTCTTC. It translates to CSVEVIRAGGISSYNEQFF.